Shown below are 8 T cell receptor beta chains from a single sample sequenced in a study of T cell responses to AZD1222 COVID-19 vaccine. Libraries were prepared by immunoSEQ multiplex PCR; TCRdb keeps only in-frame clonotypes and omits some of them. This table holds some 100,000 clones, 90% found once. Sequencing was performed on peripheral blood, taken on day 0 of AZD1222 vaccination. The receptor source for this set is an adult in good health.

This chain links TRBV19 with TRBJ1-2, with D possibly matching TRBD1 (6 bases). The CDR3 is made up of 15 amino acids. Germline-derived CDR1 and CDR2 are LNHDA and SQIVND (reference sequence). V lost 4 bases to trimming and J lost 2 bases, with 14 bases between them. The CDR3 reads CASSRTELQNYGYTF. DNA of the CDR3: TGTGCCAGTAGTAGGACAGAACTACAGAACTATGGCTACACCTTC.

This chain links TRBV28 with TRBJ1-2; no reliable D call. The CDR3 totals 14 residues. The germline V gene encodes CDR1 MDHEN and CDR2 SYDVKM. Trimming shortened V by 5 bases and J by 4 bases, and 14 bases separated the two germline ends. This chain's CDR3 is CASSPLGQLYGYTF. The CDR3, as DNA: TGTGCCAGCAGTCCCCTCGGCCAACTCTATGGCTACACCTTC.

V usage is TRBV5-4 and J usage is TRBJ1-4; 7 nucleotides line up with TRBD1. CDR1 is SGHNT, CDR2 YYREEE, per germline (reference sequence). The CDR3 contains 15 residues. The junction had 4 bases not matched to a gene; V was cut back by 1 base and J by 4 bases. The CDR3 sequence is CASSLFGQDNEKLFF. CDR3 coding DNA: TGTGCCAGCAGCTTGTTTGGACAGGATAATGAAAAACTGTTTTTT.

This chain joins TRBV6-2 or TRBV6-3 and TRBJ1-1; tentatively, D is TRBD1 (6 bases). This CDR3 is 14 amino acids long. Germline loops: CDR1 MNHEY, CDR2 SVGEGT. V lost 4 bases and J 7 bases, leaving 16 bases between the germline ends. CDR3 sequence reads: CASSLLSGADEAFF. The CDR3 DNA reads as TGTGCCAGCAGTTTGTTATCAGGGGCCGATGAAGCTTTCTTT.

The chain couples TRBV5-1 to TRBJ2-1, with 10 bases lining up with TRBD2. The ends lost 2 bases at V and 13 bases at J; junction bases unmatched: 9. CDR1 is SGHRS and CDR2 is YFSETQ in the germline V gene. The CDR3 extends over 14 amino acids. In DNA form, the CDR3 reads TGCGCCAGCAGCTTTTCAGCGGGGGGGCTCGACCAGTTCTTC. Translated: CASSFSAGGLDQFF.

The V gene is TRBV19, the J gene TRBJ2-7, with 8 bases fitting TRBD1. From germline, CDR1 is LNHDA and CDR2 SQIVND (reference sequence). The CDR3 length is 14 residues. V lost 3 bases to trimming and J lost 6 bases; unmatched junction nucleotides: 7. The CDR3 protein is CASSIWGQDSEQYF. As DNA, the CDR3 is TGTGCCAGTAGTATTTGGGGACAGGACTCCGAGCAGTACTTC.

This chain links TRBV7-9 with TRBJ1-2; D is uncertain. V was pared by 2 bases and J by 4 bases, with 5 bases between. Germline CDR1 SEHNR, CDR2 FQNEAQ (reference sequence). The CDR3 contains 12 residues. The CDR3 is CASSLPGYGYTF. CDR3 in DNA: TGTGCCAGCAGCTTACCGGGCTATGGCTACACCTTC.

The chain has TRBV21-1 and TRBJ2-1; TRBD2, the D gene given by the table, was not confirmed from the DNA. TRBV21-1 is a listed pseudogene. The CDR3 runs to 14 residues. For the CDR3, the DNA is TGTGCCAGCAGCAAAGACACGGGTTCGAATGAGCAGTTCTTC. It specifies CASSKDTGSNEQFF.